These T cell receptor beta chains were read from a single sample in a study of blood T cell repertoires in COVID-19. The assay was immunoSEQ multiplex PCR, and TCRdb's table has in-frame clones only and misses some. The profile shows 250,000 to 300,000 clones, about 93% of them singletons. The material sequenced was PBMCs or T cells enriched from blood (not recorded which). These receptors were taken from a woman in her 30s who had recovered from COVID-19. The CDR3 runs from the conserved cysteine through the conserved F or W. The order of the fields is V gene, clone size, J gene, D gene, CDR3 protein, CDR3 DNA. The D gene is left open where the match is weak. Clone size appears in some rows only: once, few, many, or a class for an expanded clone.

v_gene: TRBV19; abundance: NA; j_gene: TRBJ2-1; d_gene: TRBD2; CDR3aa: CASSIRSGRAGNEQFF; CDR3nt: TGTGCCAGTAGTATTAGGAGCGGGAGGGCGGGTAATGAGCAGTTCTTC
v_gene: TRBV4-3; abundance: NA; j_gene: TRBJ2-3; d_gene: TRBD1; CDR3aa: CASSGDRVGTDTQYF; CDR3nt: TGCGCCAGCAGCGGGGACAGGGTTGGCACAGATACGCAGTATTTT
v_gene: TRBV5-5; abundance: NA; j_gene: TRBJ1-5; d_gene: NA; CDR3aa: CASSLGTGFGNQPQHF; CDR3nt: TGTGCCAGCAGCTTGGGCACAGGGTTCGGCAATCAGCCCCAGCATTTT
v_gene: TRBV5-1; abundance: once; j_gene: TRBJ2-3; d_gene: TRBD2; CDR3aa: CASTLTQASGTDTQYF; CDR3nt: TGCGCCAGCACCCTCACCCAGGCTAGCGGGACAGATACGCAGTATTTT
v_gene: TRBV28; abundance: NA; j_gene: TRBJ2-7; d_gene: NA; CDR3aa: CASSSPAGGSYEQYF; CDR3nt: TGTGCCAGCAGTTCCCCAGCGGGCGGAAGCTACGAGCAGTACTTC
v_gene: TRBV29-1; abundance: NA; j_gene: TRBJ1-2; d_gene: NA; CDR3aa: CSAMDTAYGYTF; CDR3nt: TGCAGCGCCATGGACACTGCCTATGGCTACACCTTC
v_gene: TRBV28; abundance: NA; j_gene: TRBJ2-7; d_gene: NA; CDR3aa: CASSPFRGYEQYF; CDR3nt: TGTGCCAGCAGCCCATTCAGGGGCTACGAGCAGTACTTC
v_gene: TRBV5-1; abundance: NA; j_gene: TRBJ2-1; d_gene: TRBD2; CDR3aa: CASSSWRSGRENEQFF; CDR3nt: TGCGCCAGCAGCTCATGGCGTAGCGGGAGAGAAAATGAGCAGTTCTTC
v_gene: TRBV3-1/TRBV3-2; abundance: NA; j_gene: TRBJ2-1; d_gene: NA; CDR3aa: CASSQGGGGPNNEQFF; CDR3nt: TGTGCCAGCAGCCAAGGAGGAGGCGGGCCAAACAATGAGCAGTTCTTC
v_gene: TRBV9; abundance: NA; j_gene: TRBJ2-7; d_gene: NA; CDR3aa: CASSVIRRIPYEQYF; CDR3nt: TGTGCCAGCAGCGTTATAAGGAGGATTCCCTACGAGCAGTACTTC
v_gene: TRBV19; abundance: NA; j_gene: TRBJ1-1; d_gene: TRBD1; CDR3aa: CASSIAGGMRYTEAFF; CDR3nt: TGTGCCAGTAGTATTGCAGGGGGTATGCGTTACACTGAAGCTTTCTTT
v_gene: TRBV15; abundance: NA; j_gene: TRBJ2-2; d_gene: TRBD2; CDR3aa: CATSRDGGTASGNLPNTGELFF; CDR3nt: TGTGCCACCAGCAGAGATGGAGGGACTGCTAGCGGGAATCTCCCGAACACCGGGGAGCTGTTTTTT
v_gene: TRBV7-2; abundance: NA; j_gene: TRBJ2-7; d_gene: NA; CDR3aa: CASSLGFMGGGYEQYF; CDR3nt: TGTGCCAGCAGCTTAGGCTTTATGGGAGGTGGCTACGAGCAGTACTTC
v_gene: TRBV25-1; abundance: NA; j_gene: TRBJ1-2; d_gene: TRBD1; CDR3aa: CASSEWGQGAPGGYTF; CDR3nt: TGTGCCAGCAGTGAATGGGGACAGGGGGCGCCAGGAGGCTACACCTTC
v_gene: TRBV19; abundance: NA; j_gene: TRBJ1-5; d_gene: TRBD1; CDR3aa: CASRTGSASLDQPQHF; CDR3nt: TGTGCCAGCCGGACAGGTTCGGCGTCGCTTGATCAGCCCCAGCATTTT
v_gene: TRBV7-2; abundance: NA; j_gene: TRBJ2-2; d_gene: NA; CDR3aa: CASSFYRGGNTGELFF; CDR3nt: TGTGCCAGCAGCTTTTATCGGGGTGGAAACACCGGGGAGCTGTTTTTT
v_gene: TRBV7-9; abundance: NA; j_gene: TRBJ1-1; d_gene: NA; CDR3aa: CASSLSGANTEAFF; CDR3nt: TGTGCCAGCAGCTTGAGCGGGGCGAACACTGAAGCTTTCTTT
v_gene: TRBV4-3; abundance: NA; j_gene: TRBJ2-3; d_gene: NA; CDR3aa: CASSQESRVRSADTQYF; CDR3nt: TGCGCCAGCAGCCAAGAGAGCAGGGTAAGGTCAGCAGATACGCAGTATTTT
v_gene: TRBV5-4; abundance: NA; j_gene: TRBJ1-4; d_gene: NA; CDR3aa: CASSLDVGWGEKLFF; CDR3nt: TGTGCCAGCAGCTTGGACGTGGGATGGGGCGAAAAACTGTTTTTT
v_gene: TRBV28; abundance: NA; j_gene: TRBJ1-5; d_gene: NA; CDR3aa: CASGTGNQPQHF; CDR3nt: TGTGCCAGCGGCACAGGCAATCAGCCCCAGCATTTT
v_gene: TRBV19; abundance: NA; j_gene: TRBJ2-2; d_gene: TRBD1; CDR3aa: CASSIDGQVPGELFF; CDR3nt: TGTGCCAGTAGTATAGACGGACAGGTTCCCGGGGAGCTGTTTTTT
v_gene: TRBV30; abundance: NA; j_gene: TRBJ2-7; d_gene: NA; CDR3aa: CAWAQYTPGGYEQYF; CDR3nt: TGTGCCTGGGCCCAATACACACCCGGGGGTTACGAGCAGTACTTC
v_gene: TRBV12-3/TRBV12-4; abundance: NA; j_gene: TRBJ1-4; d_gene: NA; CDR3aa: CASSRQFNEKLFF; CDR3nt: TGTGCCAGCAGTAGACAGTTTAATGAAAAACTGTTTTTT
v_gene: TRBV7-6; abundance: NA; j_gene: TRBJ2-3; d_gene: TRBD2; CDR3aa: CASSLGGTSGPYGDTQYF; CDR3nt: TGTGCCAGCAGCTTAGGAGGGACTAGCGGCCCTTACGGGGATACGCAGTATTTT
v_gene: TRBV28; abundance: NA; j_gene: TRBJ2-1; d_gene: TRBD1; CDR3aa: CASRSPGQVNEQFF; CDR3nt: TGTGCCAGCCGATCCCCGGGACAGGTAAATGAGCAGTTCTTC
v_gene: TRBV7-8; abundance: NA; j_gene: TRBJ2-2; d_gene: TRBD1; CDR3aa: CASSLGSRGQGISGELFF; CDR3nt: TGTGCCAGCAGCTTAGGAAGTAGGGGACAGGGTATCAGCGGGGAGCTGTTTTTT
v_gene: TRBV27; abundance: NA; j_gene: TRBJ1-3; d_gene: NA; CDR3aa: CASSLAGTGNTIYF; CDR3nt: TGTGCCAGCAGTTTAGCAGGAACTGGAAACACCATATATTTT
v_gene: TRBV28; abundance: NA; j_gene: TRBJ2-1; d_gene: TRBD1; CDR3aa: CASKGQGTLNEQFF; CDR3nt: TGTGCCAGCAAAGGACAGGGGACTTTGAATGAGCAGTTCTTC
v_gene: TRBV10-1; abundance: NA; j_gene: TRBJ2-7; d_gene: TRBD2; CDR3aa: CASSESSGSVYEQYF; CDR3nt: TGCGCCAGCAGTGAGTCAAGCGGGAGTGTCTACGAGCAGTACTTC
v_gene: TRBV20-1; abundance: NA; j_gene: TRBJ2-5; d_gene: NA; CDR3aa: CSASGSLSQGGMETQYF; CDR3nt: TGCAGTGCTAGTGGTTCTTTGTCTCAGGGTGGCATGGAGACCCAGTACTTC
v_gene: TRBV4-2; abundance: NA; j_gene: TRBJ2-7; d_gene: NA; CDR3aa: CASSQGLAVYEQYF; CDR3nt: TGTGCCAGCAGCCAAGGCTTAGCGGTATACGAGCAGTACTTC
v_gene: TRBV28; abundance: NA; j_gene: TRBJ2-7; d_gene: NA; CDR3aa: CASSFPQAYEQYF; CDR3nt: TGTGCCAGCAGTTTTCCGCAGGCCTACGAGCAGTACTTC
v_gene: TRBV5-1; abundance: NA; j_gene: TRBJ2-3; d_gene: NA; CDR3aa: CASSFLSGSTDTQYF; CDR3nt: TGCGCCAGCAGCTTTCTAAGCGGGAGCACAGATACGCAGTATTTT
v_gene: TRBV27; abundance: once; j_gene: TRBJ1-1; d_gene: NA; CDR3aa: CASSLLGGNTEAFF; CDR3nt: TGTGCCAGCAGTTTATTGGGGGGTAACACTGAAGCTTTCTTT
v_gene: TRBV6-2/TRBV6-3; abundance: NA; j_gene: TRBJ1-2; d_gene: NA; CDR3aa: CASSYSQYGYTF; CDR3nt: TGTGCCAGCAGTTACTCACAGTATGGCTACACCTTC